The clone carrying this T cell receptor (beta chain) was counted a few times. The antigen remains unidentified. The CDR3 end lies 3 residues beyond the end of the read and is filled in from the germline J gene. The record originates from a study of T cell clonality in common variable immunodeficiency. This CDR3 has 15 residues. The germline V gene has CDR1 DFQATT and CDR2 SNEGSKA (reference sequence). V was shortened by 5 bases and J by 4 bases, with 21 bases between the two germline ends. Here immunoSEQ multiplex PCR was the method, and the copy in TCRdb shows in-frame clones only, minus some. In total the sample includes about 41,000 clones, none of them seen once. Each donor provided roughly 4.5 to 9 ml of heparinized whole blood. Study conclusions and caveats: Patient heterogeneity in the CVID cohort limited correlations between repertoire features and clinical complications. Fewer TCRbeta clones were shared among CVID subjects than controls.

The chain uses TRBV20-1 and TRBJ2-7, with D possibly TRBD1 on 6 matching bases. This sequence originates from a person aged 18-70 years in good health. Sequenced material: peripheral blood mononuclear cells. CDR3 sequence: CSASSTGQTIYEQYF. The CDR3 DNA, read in part, is TGCAGTGCTTCTTCGACTGGACAGACGATTTACGAG.